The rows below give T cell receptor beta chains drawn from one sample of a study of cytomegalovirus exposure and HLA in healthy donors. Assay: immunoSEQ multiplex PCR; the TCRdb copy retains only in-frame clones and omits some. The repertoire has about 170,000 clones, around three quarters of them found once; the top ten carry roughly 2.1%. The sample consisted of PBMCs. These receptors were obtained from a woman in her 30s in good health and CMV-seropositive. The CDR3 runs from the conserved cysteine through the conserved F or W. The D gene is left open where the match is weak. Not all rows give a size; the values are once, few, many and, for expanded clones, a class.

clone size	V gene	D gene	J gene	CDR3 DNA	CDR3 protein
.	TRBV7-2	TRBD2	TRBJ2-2	TGTGCCAGGGGGGGGTCAAGCAACACCGGGGAGCTGTTTTTT	CARGGSSNTGELFF
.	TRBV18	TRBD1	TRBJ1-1	TGTGCCAGCTCAGGTACAGGGGGCGTCGACACTGAAGCTTTCTTT	CASSGTGGVDTEAFF
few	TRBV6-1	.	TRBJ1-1	TGTGCCAGCGTGCGGATCACTGAAGCTTTCTTT	CASVRITEAFF
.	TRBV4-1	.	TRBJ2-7	TGCGCCAGCAGCTCTCGGGAAACCTACGAGCAGTACTTC	CASSSRETYEQYF
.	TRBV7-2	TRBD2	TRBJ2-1	TGTGCCAGCAGCTTAGCCCGGACTAGCGGGGCCCGTTTCTTC	CASSLARTSGARFF
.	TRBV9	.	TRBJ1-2	TGTGCCAGCAGCGTACTTGAGGTCTCGGGTGGCTACACCTTC	CASSVLEVSGGYTF
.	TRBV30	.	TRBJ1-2	TGTGCCTGGAGTGCAGGGCAGGGAAGCTATGGCTACACCTTC	CAWSAGQGSYGYTF
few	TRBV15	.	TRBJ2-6	TGTGCCACCAGCAGAGATGGGGGGACGGGGGCCAACGTCCTGACTTTC	CATSRDGGTGANVLTF
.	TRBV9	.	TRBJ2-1	TGTGCCAGCAGCGGGCCTCCATACAATGAGCAGTTCTTC	CASSGPPYNEQFF
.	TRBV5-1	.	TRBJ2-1	TGCGCCAGCAGCTTAGGGAGCTCCTACAATGAGCAGTTCTTC	CASSLGSSYNEQFF
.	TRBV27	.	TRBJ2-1	TGTGCCAGCATCGACTGGAACAATGAGCAGTTCTTC	CASIDWNNEQFF
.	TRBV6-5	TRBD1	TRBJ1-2	TGTGCCAGCAGTTACTCGACAGGGGGTTATGGCTACACCTTC	CASSYSTGGYGYTF
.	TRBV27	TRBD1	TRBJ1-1	TGTGCCAGCAGTTTAAGGACAGGGGGCATCACTGAAGCTTTCTTT	CASSLRTGGITEAFF
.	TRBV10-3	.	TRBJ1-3	TGTGCCACTACGACAGGATCTACTGGAAACACCATATATTTT	CATTTGSTGNTIYF
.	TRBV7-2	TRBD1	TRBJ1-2	TGTGCCAGCAGCCCCTGGGGACAGATTACGTATGGCTACACCTTC	CASSPWGQITYGYTF
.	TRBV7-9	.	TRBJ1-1	TGTGCCAGCAGGGGGGACTTCCCCCCCACTGAAGCTTTCTTT	CASRGDFPPTEAFF
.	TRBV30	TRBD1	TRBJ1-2	TGTGCCTGGTCCCACGACAGGGCCACCAAGATTAACTATGGCTACACCTTC	CAWSHDRATKINYGYTF
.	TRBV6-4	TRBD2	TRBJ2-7	TGTGCCAGCACCCTAAGCGGGGCGGACTACGAGCAGTACTTC	CASTLSGADYEQYF
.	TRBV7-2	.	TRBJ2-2	TGTGCCAGCAGCTTAGCTCAGTTTTACGGGGAGCTGTTTTTT	CASSLAQFYGELFF
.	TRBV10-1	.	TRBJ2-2	TGCGCCAGCAGTCTAGGGGCCACCGGGGAGCTGTTTTTT	CASSLGATGELFF
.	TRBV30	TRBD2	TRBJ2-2	TGTGCCTGGAGCGGGGGGGTTAACACCGGGGAGCTGTTTTTT	CAWSGGVNTGELFF
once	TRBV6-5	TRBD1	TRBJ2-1	TGTGCCAGCAGTTTGGACAGGGGGCGTACCAATGAGCAGTTCTTC	CASSLDRGRTNEQFF
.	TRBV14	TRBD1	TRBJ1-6	TGTGCCAGCAGCCCCCTGGGACAGGGAAATAATTCACCCCTCCACTTT	CASSPLGQGNNSPLHF
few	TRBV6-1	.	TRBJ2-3	TGTGCCAGCCGGGCCCCGGGGGGCCCAGATACGCAGTATTTT	CASRAPGGPDTQYF
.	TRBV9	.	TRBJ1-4	TGTGCCAGCAGCCGCGCACCTAATGAAAAACTGTTTTTT	CASSRAPNEKLFF
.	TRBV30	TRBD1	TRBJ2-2	TGTGCCTGGAAGGACAGGCCGAACACCGGGGAGCTGTTTTTT	CAWKDRPNTGELFF
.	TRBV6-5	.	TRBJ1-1	TGTGCCAGCAGTTTAAGGGGGACCACTGAAGCTTTCTTT	CASSLRGTTEAFF
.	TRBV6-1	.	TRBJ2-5	TGTGCCAGCAGTTATTCGAGCGAGACCCAGTACTTC	CASSYSSETQYF
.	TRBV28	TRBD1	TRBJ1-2	TGTGCCAGCAGGTCCGGACAGGACTATGGCTACACCTTC	CASRSGQDYGYTF
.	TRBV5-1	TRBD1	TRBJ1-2	TGCGCCAGCAGCTTCGACAGGGGCTATGGCTACACCTTC	CASSFDRGYGYTF
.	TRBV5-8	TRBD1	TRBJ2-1	TGTGCCAGCAGCTTGGCCTATCAGTACAGGGGGCGGAATGAGCAGTTCTTC	CASSLAYQYRGRNEQFF
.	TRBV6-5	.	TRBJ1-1	TGTGCCAGCAGTTACGGCTCGGGGAACACTGAAGCTTTCTTT	CASSYGSGNTEAFF
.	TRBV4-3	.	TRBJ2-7	TGCGCCAGCAGCCAAGACAGGCATAGCTCCTACGAGCAGTACTTC	CASSQDRHSSYEQYF
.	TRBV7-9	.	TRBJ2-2	TGTGCCAGCAGCTTGGGGGGTCTGGCCACCGGGGAGCTGTTTTTT	CASSLGGLATGELFF
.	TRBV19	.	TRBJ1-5	TGTGCCAGTAAAGGGGAATATAGCAATCAGCCCCAGCATTTT	CASKGEYSNQPQHF
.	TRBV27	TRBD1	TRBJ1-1	TGTGCCAGCAGTTTATCGCCAGGGACAGGGTTAAGTAAAGCTTTCTTT	CASSLSPGTGLSKAFF
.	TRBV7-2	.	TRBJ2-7	TGTGCCAGCAGCTCCACGGCGGGGACGGCGAGCTCCTACGAGCAGTACTTC	CASSSTAGTASSYEQYF
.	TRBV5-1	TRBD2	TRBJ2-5	TGCGCCAGCAGCTTTGGAGTAATAGCGGGGGGACTCCAAGAGACCCAGTACTTC	CASSFGVIAGGLQETQYF
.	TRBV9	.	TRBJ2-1	TGTGCCAGCAGCGCTAGCGCTAGCTCCTACAATGAGCAGTTCTTC	CASSASASSYNEQFF
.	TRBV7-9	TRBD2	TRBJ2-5	TGTTCCAGCAAGGGCGGGAGGGCCGGGGAGACCCAGTACTTC	CSSKGGRAGETQYF
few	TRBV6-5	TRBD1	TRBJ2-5	TGTGCCAGCAGTTACTCGAGCAGGACAGGCCAAGAGACCCAGTACTTC	CASSYSSRTGQETQYF
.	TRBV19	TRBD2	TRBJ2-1	TGTGCCAGTAGTCGCACTAGCGGGGGAATCAATGAGCAGTTCTTC	CASSRTSGGINEQFF
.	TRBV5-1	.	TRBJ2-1	TGCGCCAGCAGCTTGGTTCCTAGCTACAATGAGCAGTTCTTC	CASSLVPSYNEQFF
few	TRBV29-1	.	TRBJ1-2	TGCAGCGTTGATGACAGCCTTGGAGGCTACACCTTC	CSVDDSLGGYTF
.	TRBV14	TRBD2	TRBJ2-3	TGTGCCAGCAGCCTGGGGGCGGGAGGATTCGCAGATACGCAGTATTTT	CASSLGAGGFADTQYF
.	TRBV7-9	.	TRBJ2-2	TGTGCCAGCACGGGAGACAGGGCGAACACCGGGGAGCTGTTTTTT	CASTGDRANTGELFF
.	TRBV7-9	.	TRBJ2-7	TGTGCCAGCAGCTTTGGGGAGTACGAGCAGTACTTC	CASSFGEYEQYF
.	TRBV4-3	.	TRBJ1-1	TGCGCCAGCAGCCATAACCCGAGCACTGAAGCTTTCTTT	CASSHNPSTEAFF
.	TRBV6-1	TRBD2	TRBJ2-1	TGTGCCACCAGGACTAGCGGACCTAATGAGCAGTTCTTC	CATRTSGPNEQFF
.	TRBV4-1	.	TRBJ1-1	TGCGCCAGCAACTGGGAGGGGAACACTGAAGCTTTCTTT	CASNWEGNTEAFF
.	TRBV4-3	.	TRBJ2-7	TGCGCCAGCAGCCAATTCCCAGGAGGCTCCTACGAGCAGTACTTC	CASSQFPGGSYEQYF
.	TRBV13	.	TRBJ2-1	TGTGCCAGCAGCCCCCCCTGGGCCGAACTCCCCTACAATGAGCAGTTCTTC	CASSPPWAELPYNEQFF
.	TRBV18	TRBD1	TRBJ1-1	TGTGCCAGCTCTCGAAGACAGGGTCGAGGTGAAGCTTTCTTT	CASSRRQGRGEAFF
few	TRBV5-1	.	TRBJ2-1	TGCGCCAGCAGCTTGGACGACGGGGGTCCCTACAATGAGCAGTTCTTC	CASSLDDGGPYNEQFF